This T cell receptor beta chain originates from a study of T cells after posttransplantation cyclophosphamide. Germline V CDR1 and CDR2: SGHDT, YYEEEE. The junction had 6 bases not matched to a gene; V was cut back by 0 bases and J by 10 bases. The CDR3 is 15 residues long. Whole-study results and caveats: TRB clonality was highly associated with recipient CMV seropositivity and reactivation. Donor-recipient repertoire similarity was low at 1-2 months, rising over year one.

With regard to this clone: Its specificity is not known.

The data were produced by immunoSEQ multiplex PCR, yet TCRdb's version contains in-frame clones alone and is incomplete. The table has about 66,000 clones, about 93% seen once. This sequence joins TRBV5-6 and TRBJ1-4; 10 bases fit TRBD1. Sequenced sample: PBMCs. This receptor was obtained from a woman aged 30 to 39 in good health and a related stem cell transplant donor. The CDR3 DNA is TGTGCCAGCAGCTTGGAGAGACAGGGGGCCGGAAAACTGTTTTTT. It is translated as CASSLERQGAGKLFF.